This TCR beta chain derives from a study of OX40 agonist ivuxolimab in advanced cancers. Looking at the study overall: Every 2 weeks, patients received ivuxolimab intravenously, dosed at 0.01 to 10 mg/kg.

Here immunoSEQ multiplex PCR was the method, and the copy in TCRdb shows in-frame clones only, minus some. The table records 65,000 to 95,000 clones, 65% to 85% of them present only once. On this clone: Its antigen remains unidentified.

Findings and caveats of the study: Antigen specificity remained undetermined for the expanded peripheral T cells. With doses of 0.1-3.0 mg/kg, partial responders showed among the lowest clonal expansion. The study found that CD8+ T cells averaged more expanded clones than CD4+.

The TCR was taken from an adult with an advanced solid tumor such as melanoma, head and neck, liver or kidney cancer. This specimen was CD4+ or CD8+ T cells sorted from blood, taken in a trial of the OX40 agonist ivuxolimab.

The CDR3 sequence: CAWSLFGARQFF. CDR3 sequence (DNA): TGTGCCTGGAGCCTGTTTGGGGCCCGGCAGTTCTTC. This chain joins TRBV30 and TRBJ2-1; D is possibly TRBD1 (5 bases). CDR3 length: 12 amino acids. The ends were cut back, 3 bases at V and 12 bases at J, with 15 bases in the middle. In germline, CDR1 is GTSNPN, CDR2 SVGIG (reference sequence).